Reported below is one TCR beta chain. The target of this receptor is not known. No per-base quality is available; no much larger clone lies one base away. The V and J ends are trimmed by 7 bases and 4 bases, leaving 17 bases between them. CDR1 and CDR2 are read off the germline V gene as WSHSY and SAAADI. Measured from the cysteine to the phenylalanine, the CDR3 is 15 residues long. Only CDR3 DNA remains: 45 bases, in frame from the first base. The entry originates in a study of shared clonotypes between healthy human individuals (dated by TCRdb to between 2020 and 2021). A note on the overall study: A couple of women and a few men aged 18 to 49 years were included in the cohort. Each donor's leukapheresis produced roughly between about 0.9 and 9.5 billion PBMCs. To increase sequencing depth and limit assay-specific biases, TCR repertoire library preparation and sequencing were carried out by different laboratories using diverse techniques. To estimate repertoire size and how much clonotypes are shared between individuals, the study performed deep sequencing of blood TCR repertoires from a few healthy adults. Per donor, three plates each were used for CD4 naive and CD4 memory, two for CD8 naive, and one for CD8 memory. General study outcomes and caveats: Higher generation probabilities were observed for clonotypes shared by all four sorted-subset donors than for non-shared clonotypes. Because the study included only a small number of donors, the genetic and exposure-history diversity represented was limited. Pairwise subsampling indicated that sequencing depth was expected to affect the degree of clonotype sharing among donors. When a handful of donors were compared, the shared fraction of clonotypes was around 4.6% for naive CD4, 3.5% to 4% for naive CD8, 2% to 2.5% for memory CD4, and about 0.36% for memory CD8. Naive subsets generally had larger estimated clonotype richness than memory subsets. Sampling was restricted to blood, and TCR repertoires in tissues likely differ from the TCR repertoires found in blood. Even with the large sequencing depth, rarefaction of the sorted-subset datasets indicated that sequencing was incomplete.

CD8 naive samples were CD45RO-negative cells positively selected for CCR7, giving a CD45RA+CCR7+ population that excluded TemRA cells. Donors were healthy HIV-negative adults with no recently reported acute infections or vaccinations. Every donor was a Caucasian adult residing in Nashville, Tennessee, USA. Blood was collected by leukapheresis, and PBMCs were isolated by Ficoll-Histopaque density gradient centrifugation and then cryopreserved in liquid nitrogen vapor phase. Analytical flow cytometry was used to check the purity and quantity of every magnetically sorted T cell population. Each sorted fraction had its genomic DNA isolated and then quantified by UV absorbance on a Nanodrop 2000c. Using the deep immunoSEQ assay, multiplex PCR amplified TCR CDR3 regions from genomic DNA. Genomic DNA extracted from each cell subset was distributed evenly over all wells of several immunoSEQ 96-well plates, and each plate served as one replicate. For sorted subsets, about 200 ng genomic DNA, equal to tens of thousands of T cell genomes, was loaded into each replicate PCR. Purified libraries were quantified with a Qubit 3.0 fluorometer, sized on a Bioanalyzer 2100, and re-quantified with the KAPA Library Quantification kit. Each immunoSEQ 96-well plate was sequenced on its own single-read 150-cycle Illumina NextSeq 550 flow cell. On the authors' methods: Because only junctional sequences without quality scores were contained in the immunoSEQ output, filtering matching that applied to full-length reads could not be performed. Sequences were annotated with PyIR, a Python wrapper for IgBLAST v1.9, using IMGT germline references to assign V/J genes and CDR3. Reads were removed for weak V/J assignments (E-value above 1e-6), missing CDR3, stop codons, out-of-frame junctions, or ambiguous translated residues. V3J clonotypes were defined as sequences sharing an identical inferred V gene, J gene, and CDR3 amino acid sequence. Percentage overlap between repertoires was calculated by dividing the number of shared unique clonotypes by the size of the smaller repertoire. Richness of each repertoire was evaluated using RTK rarefaction, the Chao1 estimator, and Recon v2.1 estimates of unobserved clonotypes. For all TCRbeta clonotypes obtained by the gDNA method from a few donors, generation probabilities were computed with OLGA. TCRdb stores this immuneACCESS table with in-frame sequences only. Part of the clones is absent; in the studies checked, under half of the shortfall reflects unresolved V genes, and no reason is known for the rest. V and J calls and clone size are as listed in that table; D and trimming were resolved from the DNA. In all, the sample holds over 750,000 clones, and approximately 96% of those were seen once. Less than 0.25% of the sample is taken by the ten largest.

The specimen sequenced was naive CD8+ T cells sorted from blood. The meaning of the sample's cell subset or site label: CD45RA+CCR7+. Recombination linked TRBV10-2 to TRBJ2-1; the D gene is tentatively TRBD1 or TRBD2, each matching 7 bases. The clonotype originates from a man in his thirties or forties in good health. For the CDR3, the sequence is CASTFQGGAYNEQFF. Read as DNA, the sequence is TGCGCCAGCACGTTTCAGGGGGGGGCGTACAATGAGCAGTTCTTC.